The rows below give T cell receptor beta chains drawn from one sample of a study of early T cells in non-severe SARS-CoV-2 infection. From the 5' RACE reads, TCRdb called clonotypes with MiXCR, one entry per CDR3 protein. The table records tens of thousands of distinct CDR3 sequences, about 11% of them present only once. Sequencing was performed on whole blood. The receptor set was obtained from an adult who was a healthcare worker with PCR-confirmed SARS-CoV-2 infection or an uninfected control (not recorded which). Both conserved end residues are part of each CDR3. D genes are given only for firm matches. Clone size is given for some rows only: seen once, a few or many times, or a class if the clone is expanded.

d_gene	v_gene	abundance	j_gene	CDR3nt	CDR3aa
-	TRBV6-6	-	TRBJ1-5	TGTGCCAGCAGTTACAGGGGGGATTGGCGCAATCAGCCCCAGCATTTT	CASSYRGDWRNQPQHF
-	TRBV18	few	TRBJ1-3	TGTGCCAGTCACAGCGCGGGACGGAACTCTGGAAACACCATATATTTT	CASHSAGRNSGNTIYF
-	TRBV12-5	many	TRBJ2-7	TGTGCTAGTGGGCAGGGGCAGGGGCGACCTAGCTCCTACGAGCAGTACTTC	CASGQGQGRPSSYEQYF
-	TRBV7-6	many	TRBJ2-7	TGTGCCAGCAGCGCGCGACAGGAGGGCTACGAGCAGTACTTC	CASSARQEGYEQYF
TRBD1	TRBV9	many	TRBJ2-4	TGTGCCAGCAGCCCGCTTGAGAGGGGGCGTGAGTACATTCAGTACTTC	CASSPLERGREYIQYF
-	TRBV12-3/TRBV12-4	many	TRBJ1-1	TGTGCCAGCAGTTTAGATCAGAGCACTGAAGCTTTCTTT	CASSLDQSTEAFF
TRBD1	TRBV20-1	few	TRBJ2-7	TGCAGTGCTAGTCGGGGACAGGGGGTGTTTGAGCAGTACTTC	CSASRGQGVFEQYF
TRBD1	TRBV9	many	TRBJ2-1	TGTGCCAGCAGCTCTCGGGACAGCTTTTCCTACAATGAGCAGTTCTTC	CASSSRDSFSYNEQFF
-	TRBV7-9	few	TRBJ1-1	TGTGCCAGCAGCCTCACCCCCCGGGGCGCCTGGAACACTGAAGCTTTCTTT	CASSLTPRGAWNTEAFF
-	TRBV29-1	many	TRBJ1-1	TGCAGCGTGGCCCCAGGGTTGGGGGGAGGCACTGAAGCTTTCTTT	CSVAPGLGGGTEAFF
-	TRBV11-2	many	TRBJ2-1	TGTGCCAGCAGCCGGTTTGGAGTTTGGGAGCAGTTCTTC	CASSRFGVWEQFF
TRBD2	TRBV19	many	TRBJ2-1	TGTGCCGTAGCACCGACTAGCGGGGGCACCTACAATGAGCAGTTCTTC	CAVAPTSGGTYNEQFF
TRBD2	TRBV20-1	-	TRBJ2-7	TGCAGTGCTCAGACTAGCGGACCCTACGAGCAGTACTTC	CSAQTSGPYEQYF
-	TRBV6-1	many	TRBJ2-1	TGTGCCAGCAGTGAAGGATTTGTAAGGAGACTAGGTGCTGAGAGTGAGCAGTTCTTC	CASSEGFVRRLGAESEQFF
-	TRBV5-1	-	TRBJ2-1	TGCGCCAGCAGCTGGGACCACGACAATGAGCAGTTCTTC	CASSWDHDNEQFF
-	TRBV4-2	-	TRBJ2-7	TGTGCCAGCAGCCAAGATCGTACAGCAACCTACGAGCAGTACTTC	CASSQDRTATYEQYF
-	TRBV29-1	medium-sized	TRBJ2-1	TGCAGCGTTGGGGGACGCAGGCGGGATGAGCAGTTCTTC	CSVGGRRRDEQFF
-	TRBV5-1	many	TRBJ2-2	TGCGCCAGCAGCTTGAGAGGGGCGGTCGGGGAGCTGTTTTTT	CASSLRGAVGELFF
-	TRBV27	-	TRBJ2-1	TGTGCCACGTCTGAGCAGTTCTTC	CATSEQFF
-	TRBV29-1	-	TRBJ2-7	TGCAGCGTTGCCGGGACAAGTTACTACGAGCAGTACTTC	CSVAGTSYYEQYF
-	TRBV6-5	many	TRBJ2-1	TGTGCCAGCAGTTACTCGGGCATTGATAGGGCGGGCCAGTTCTTC	CASSYSGIDRAGQFF
-	TRBV11-2	many	TRBJ2-7	TGTGCCAGCAGTTTTGGACAGATACGCTACGAGCAGTACTTC	CASSFGQIRYEQYF
-	TRBV12-5	-	TRBJ2-3	TGTGCTAGTGGTTTGGTGGTGATCCCGGGAGATACGCAGTATTTT	CASGLVVIPGDTQYF
TRBD2	TRBV3-1	few	TRBJ2-7	TGTGCCAGCAGCCAAGGGGAGGGGATGGAGGGCGAGCAGTACTTC	CASSQGEGMEGEQYF
TRBD1	TRBV5-6	few	TRBJ1-4	TGTGCCAGCAGCCTTGGGACAGGGGAGAATGAAAAACTGTTTTTT	CASSLGTGENEKLFF
TRBD1	TRBV7-2	few	TRBJ2-3	TGTGCCAGCAGGCGGGACAGGGGGGCAGATACGCAGTATTTT	CASRRDRGADTQYF
-	TRBV5-1	-	TRBJ2-7	TGCGCCAGCAGCTTGGACACAGGTCGGTACGAGCAGTACTTC	CASSLDTGRYEQYF
-	TRBV5-1	many	TRBJ2-2	TGCGCCAGCAGCTTGGCTCAGGTGAACACCGGGGAGCTGTTTTTT	CASSLAQVNTGELFF
-	TRBV12-3/TRBV12-4	-	TRBJ1-5	TGTGCCAGCAGTTTCAGACAGAATCAGCCCCAGCATTTT	CASSFRQNQPQHF
-	TRBV29-1	-	TRBJ2-7	TGCAGCGTTAGGGAGGTTTCCTACGAGCAGTACTTC	CSVREVSYEQYF
-	TRBV7-6	-	TRBJ2-3	TGTGCCAGCAGCCGCGGGGCAGGGGGGACAGATACGCAGTATTTT	CASSRGAGGTDTQYF
TRBD1	TRBV29-1	-	TRBJ1-1	TGCAGCGTGTGGGACAGGGGAGGGAACACTGAAGCTTTCTTT	CSVWDRGGNTEAFF
TRBD2	TRBV4-1	-	TRBJ2-5	TGCGCCAGCAGCCAATCGAAAGAGGGAGCGGGAGGAGAGACCCAGTACTTC	CASSQSKEGAGGETQYF
TRBD1	TRBV27	-	TRBJ2-5	TGTGCCAGCAGGAGAGACAGGGTCCTCACCGAGACCCAGTACTTC	CASRRDRVLTETQYF
TRBD1	TRBV28	many	TRBJ1-2	TGTGCCAGCAACTCCCCGGACAAGGGGGCGACCTATGGCTACACCTTC	CASNSPDKGATYGYTF
-	TRBV5-1	few	TRBJ2-2	TGCGCCAGCAGCTGGCAGGAGACGAACACCGGGGAGCTGTTTTTT	CASSWQETNTGELFF
-	TRBV4-1	-	TRBJ2-1	TGCGCCAGCAGCCAAGACAGAAATGAGCAGTTCTTC	CASSQDRNEQFF
-	TRBV5-4	-	TRBJ2-7	TGTGCCAGCAGCTTGGGAATCCGGACCTTAGCGGTGACCTACGAGCAGTACTTC	CASSLGIRTLAVTYEQYF
-	TRBV24-1	few	TRBJ2-2	TGTGCCACCAGTGGTGGTTGGAACACCGGGGAGCTGTTTTTT	CATSGGWNTGELFF
-	TRBV25-1	-	TRBJ2-7	TGTGCCAGCACTCAAGAGGGGACCTACGAGCAGTACTTC	CASTQEGTYEQYF
-	TRBV7-6	-	TRBJ2-4	TGTGCCAGCAGCTTCCCCCCTGGGAACATTCAGTACTTC	CASSFPPGNIQYF
-	TRBV19	many	TRBJ1-5	TGTGCCAGTAGTCCACGACACAGCAATCAGCCCCAGCATTTT	CASSPRHSNQPQHF
TRBD1	TRBV9	-	TRBJ2-1	TGTGCCAGCAGCGCTACAGGGGGCATATCCTACAATGAGCAGTTCTTC	CASSATGGISYNEQFF
TRBD2	TRBV12-3/TRBV12-4	-	TRBJ2-3	TGTGCCAGCTCAGGGACTAGCGGGAGGACAAGCACAGATACGCAGTATTTT	CASSGTSGRTSTDTQYF
-	TRBV25-1	few	TRBJ1-4	TGTGCCAGCAGTGAAGGGTCAGGGGTTACGAATGAAAAACTGTTTTTT	CASSEGSGVTNEKLFF
-	TRBV27	-	TRBJ2-7	TGTGCCAGCAGTCCTACCAACGGAGGTTACGAGCAGTACTTC	CASSPTNGGYEQYF
TRBD1	TRBV12-3/TRBV12-4	-	TRBJ1-2	TGTGCCAGCAGTTTGCCGGGACAGGGTTACTATGGCTACACCTTC	CASSLPGQGYYGYTF
TRBD1	TRBV5-1	-	TRBJ1-1	TGCGCCAGCAGCTCGGGACAGGGAGGAACTGAAGCTTTCTTT	CASSSGQGGTEAFF
TRBD1	TRBV29-1	many	TRBJ2-2	TGCAGCGGGGGACAGCAAGGCGGGGAGCTGTTTTTT	CSGGQQGGELFF
-	TRBV12-3/TRBV12-4	many	TRBJ1-2	TGTGCCAGCAGTTATCGGTCGGGAAACTATGGCTACACCTTC	CASSYRSGNYGYTF
-	TRBV28	-	TRBJ1-6	TGTGCCAGCACAATAGAAACAGGGATTAGCTCCTATAATTCACCCCTCCACTTT	CASTIETGISSYNSPLHF
TRBD2	TRBV7-2	-	TRBJ2-3	TGTGCCAGCAGCGCCACCGGGACTAGCGGGGGGGCCTACTACACAGATACGCAGTATTTT	CASSATGTSGGAYYTDTQYF
-	TRBV6-1	many	TRBJ1-1	TGTGCCAGCACCCGAGAAAGGAGACGCACTGAAGCTTTCTTT	CASTRERRRTEAFF
-	TRBV2	few	TRBJ2-1	TGTGCCAGCAGTCTGGACAGTTTATCCTACAATGAGCAGTTCTTC	CASSLDSLSYNEQFF
-	TRBV4-1	-	TRBJ2-7	TGCGCCAGCAGCCAGGTTGCATGGCGGACCCGCTCCTACGAGCAGTACTTC	CASSQVAWRTRSYEQYF